The sequence of this TCR beta chain was determined in a study of blood T cell repertoires in COVID-19. Study summary: Samples of COVID-19 (acute and convalescent) were obtained from the United States, Italy and Spain.

This clone was counted a single time. Trimming at V came to 10 bases and at J to 4 bases, leaving 8 bases not matched to a gene. In germline, CDR1 is SEHNR, CDR2 FQNEAQ (reference sequence). The CDR3 contains 15 residues. Clones were read by immunoSEQ multiplex PCR, and TCRdb kept only the in-frame ones, dropping some. The data contain some 200,000 clones, roughly nine tenths of them singletons. The receptor comes from a woman between 50 and 59 years old with acute or convalescent COVID-19. Sequenced sample: peripheral blood. The chain recombines TRBV7-9 with TRBJ1-3; 12 positions agree with TRBD1. As DNA, the CDR3 is TGTGCCACCCTGAGCGGGACAGGGGGCGGAAACACCATATATTTT. Translating gives CATLSGTGGGNTIYF.